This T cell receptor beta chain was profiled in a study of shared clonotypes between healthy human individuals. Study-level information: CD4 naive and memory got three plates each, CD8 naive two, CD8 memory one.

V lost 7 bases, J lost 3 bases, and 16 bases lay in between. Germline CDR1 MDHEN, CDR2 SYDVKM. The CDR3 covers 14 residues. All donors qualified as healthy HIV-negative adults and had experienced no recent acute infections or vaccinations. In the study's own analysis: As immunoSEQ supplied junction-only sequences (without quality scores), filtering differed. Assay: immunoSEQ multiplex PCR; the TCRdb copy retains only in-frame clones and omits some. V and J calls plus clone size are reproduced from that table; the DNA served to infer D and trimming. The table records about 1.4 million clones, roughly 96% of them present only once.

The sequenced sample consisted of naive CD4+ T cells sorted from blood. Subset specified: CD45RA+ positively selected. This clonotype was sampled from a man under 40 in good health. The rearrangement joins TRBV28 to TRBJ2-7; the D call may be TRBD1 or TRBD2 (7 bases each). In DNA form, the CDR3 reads TGTGCCAGCACCAGGGGGGGACTTATCTACGAGCAGTACTTC. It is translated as CASTRGGLIYEQYF.